This T cell receptor beta chain is drawn from a study of T cell responses to AZD1222 COVID-19 vaccine. Study results and limitations: Donors were chiefly white British, with a greater number of females, and clonal diversity was perhaps underestimated. Repertoires were obtained only post-peak T cell response. The span of vaccine-associated CD4 TCRs extended across spike, with dominance at 160-218 and 743-854. When two AZD1222 doses had been given, Spike-specific TCR breadth and depth rose.

This CDR3 contains 13 residues. In germline, CDR1 is WNHNN, CDR2 SYGVQD (reference sequence). Trimming left V 3 bases short and J 3 bases short, with 8 bases between. Concerning this clone itself: The antigen is undetermined.

Measured with immunoSEQ multiplex PCR; TCRdb has only the in-frame clones, and not every one. Among 250,000 to 300,000 clones, around 92% were seen once, and the ten largest hold approximately 0.52%. The sequenced sample was peripheral blood, obtained 28 days after the second AZD1222 dose. The clonotype comes from an adult who received the AZD1222 COVID-19 vaccine. J is TRBJ2-5 and V is TRBV10-1, with D tentatively TRBD2 (5 bases). CDR3 bases: TGCGCCAGCAGTGAACTAGGAAAAGAGACCCAGTACTTC. It specifies CASSELGKETQYF.